A selection of T cell receptor beta chains follows, all from one sample in a study of shared clonotypes between healthy human individuals. Some clones are missing from TCRdb's copy, which holds only in-frame ones; the method was immunoSEQ multiplex PCR. The sample consists of about 470,000 clones, 70% to 80% of them appearing once. The source material was PBMCs. These receptors all stem from a woman in her forties in good health. Some clones in this sample may be carry-over from other donors' samples. Each CDR3 is given with its conserved first and last residue. The D gene is left open where the match is weak. The listing skips clone size in some rows; elsewhere it reads once, few, many or a size class.

j_call: TRBJ2-7; d_call: -; clone_size: once; v_call: TRBV2; cdr3_aa: CASSEARAGEPYEQYF; cdr3_nt: TGTGCCAGCAGTGAAGCGAGAGCGGGTGAACCGTACGAGCAGTACTTC
j_call: TRBJ2-7; d_call: TRBD2; clone_size: -; v_call: TRBV7-8; cdr3_aa: CASSLLAEYEQYF; cdr3_nt: TGTGCCAGCAGCCTACTAGCGGAATACGAGCAGTACTTC
j_call: TRBJ2-2; d_call: -; clone_size: -; v_call: TRBV11-1; cdr3_aa: CASSPDRNTGELFF; cdr3_nt: TGTGCCAGCAGCCCGGACAGGAACACCGGGGAGCTGTTTTTT
j_call: TRBJ1-3; d_call: -; clone_size: many; v_call: TRBV7-8; cdr3_aa: CASSHTSLLGNTIYF; cdr3_nt: TGTGCCAGCAGCCATACTTCCCTTTTGGGAAACACCATATATTTT
j_call: TRBJ2-2; d_call: -; clone_size: -; v_call: TRBV6-6; cdr3_aa: CASRGGELFF; cdr3_nt: TGTGCCAGCAGGGGCGGGGAGCTGTTTTTT
j_call: TRBJ2-1; d_call: TRBD2; clone_size: -; v_call: TRBV9; cdr3_aa: CASSVGLAGVYEQFF; cdr3_nt: TGTGCCAGCAGCGTAGGGCTAGCGGGAGTCTATGAGCAGTTCTTC
j_call: TRBJ2-7; d_call: TRBD2; clone_size: -; v_call: TRBV6-1; cdr3_aa: CASTGEGNEQYF; cdr3_nt: TGTGCCAGCACCGGGGAGGGGAACGAGCAGTACTTC
j_call: TRBJ2-1; d_call: -; clone_size: few; v_call: TRBV9; cdr3_aa: CASSPTGAGEYNEQFF; cdr3_nt: TGTGCCAGCAGCCCCACGGGGGCGGGGGAGTACAATGAGCAGTTCTTC
j_call: TRBJ1-3; d_call: -; clone_size: -; v_call: TRBV14; cdr3_aa: CASRGAGNTIYF; cdr3_nt: TGTGCCAGCAGAGGTGCTGGAAACACCATATATTTT
j_call: TRBJ2-3; d_call: -; clone_size: -; v_call: TRBV11-2; cdr3_aa: CASSAQRGLADTQYF; cdr3_nt: TGTGCCAGCAGCGCTCAGAGAGGGCTGGCAGATACGCAGTATTTT
j_call: TRBJ2-7; d_call: -; clone_size: -; v_call: TRBV2; cdr3_aa: CASKGYTYEQYF; cdr3_nt: TGTGCCAGCAAGGGATACACCTACGAGCAGTACTTC
j_call: TRBJ2-3; d_call: TRBD2; clone_size: once; v_call: TRBV5-3; cdr3_aa: CARSSRLAGTDTQYF; cdr3_nt: TGTGCCAGAAGCTCGAGACTAGCAGGCACAGATACGCAGTATTTT
j_call: TRBJ1-3; d_call: -; clone_size: few; v_call: TRBV19; cdr3_aa: CASTRFTGTSAGNTIYF; cdr3_nt: TGTGCCAGTACCCGCTTTACCGGGACATCGGCCGGAAACACCATATATTTT
j_call: TRBJ2-2; d_call: -; clone_size: -; v_call: TRBV7-3; cdr3_aa: CASSLLGGELFF; cdr3_nt: TGTGCCAGCAGCTTACTTGGCGGGGAGCTGTTTTTT
j_call: TRBJ2-7; d_call: TRBD1; clone_size: -; v_call: TRBV4-3; cdr3_aa: CASSHRPGQGFKEQYF; cdr3_nt: TGCGCCAGCAGCCATCGTCCGGGACAGGGGTTTAAGGAGCAGTACTTC
j_call: TRBJ1-5; d_call: TRBD1; clone_size: few; v_call: TRBV6-1; cdr3_aa: CASSDLGTGKLNQPQHF; cdr3_nt: TGTGCCAGCAGTGACCTCGGGACAGGCAAACTCAATCAGCCCCAGCATTTT
j_call: TRBJ2-1; d_call: -; clone_size: -; v_call: TRBV19; cdr3_aa: CASSIGAGLVDEQFF; cdr3_nt: TGTGCCAGTAGTATAGGGGCGGGGCTAGTCGATGAGCAGTTCTTC
j_call: TRBJ2-2; d_call: -; clone_size: -; v_call: TRBV6-5; cdr3_aa: CASSSPSAARTGELFF; cdr3_nt: TGTGCCAGCAGTTCTCCGTCCGCGGCAAGGACCGGGGAGCTGTTTTTT
j_call: TRBJ1-4; d_call: -; clone_size: -; v_call: TRBV15; cdr3_aa: CATSRGGFGEKLFF; cdr3_nt: TGTGCCACCAGCAGAGGGGGTTTTGGTGAAAAACTGTTTTTT
j_call: TRBJ1-1; d_call: -; clone_size: -; v_call: TRBV21-1; cdr3_aa: CASSKYGGGHPQRNMNTEAFF; cdr3_nt: TGTGCCAGCAGCAAATATGGGGGGGGACACCCCCAGAGGAACATGAACACTGAAGCTTTCTTT
j_call: TRBJ1-3; d_call: TRBD1; clone_size: -; v_call: TRBV28; cdr3_aa: CATKGGPTGNTIYF; cdr3_nt: TGTGCCACCAAAGGGGGCCCTACTGGAAACACCATATATTTT
j_call: TRBJ2-7; d_call: -; clone_size: -; v_call: TRBV21-1; cdr3_aa: CASSYGNHAREQYF; cdr3_nt: TGTGCCAGCAGTTATGGTAACCATGCTCGGGAGCAGTACTTC
j_call: TRBJ2-1; d_call: TRBD2; clone_size: -; v_call: TRBV7-9; cdr3_aa: CASSFALAGDNEQFF; cdr3_nt: TGTGCCAGCAGCTTCGCCCTAGCGGGGGACAATGAGCAGTTCTTC
j_call: TRBJ2-7; d_call: TRBD1; clone_size: once; v_call: TRBV28; cdr3_aa: CASSGLRLSTGKPYEQYF; cdr3_nt: TGTGCCAGCAGCGGCCTAAGGCTATCGACAGGGAAACCCTACGAGCAGTACTTC
j_call: TRBJ2-7; d_call: -; clone_size: -; v_call: TRBV27; cdr3_aa: CASRGSGSWFLGYEQYF; cdr3_nt: TGTGCCAGCAGAGGATCAGGCTCTTGGTTTTTAGGCTACGAGCAGTACTTC
j_call: TRBJ1-5; d_call: -; clone_size: -; v_call: TRBV30; cdr3_aa: CAWSGGIGNQPQHF; cdr3_nt: TGTGCCTGGAGTGGAGGGATCGGCAATCAGCCCCAGCATTTT
j_call: TRBJ2-1; d_call: -; clone_size: -; v_call: TRBV10-3; cdr3_aa: CAISDMGGGYNEQFF; cdr3_nt: TGTGCCATCAGTGATATGGGGGGCGGCTACAATGAGCAGTTCTTC
j_call: TRBJ1-5; d_call: -; clone_size: once; v_call: TRBV9; cdr3_aa: CASSADENQPQHF; cdr3_nt: TGTGCCAGCAGCGCCGATGAAAATCAGCCCCAGCATTTT
j_call: TRBJ1-1; d_call: -; clone_size: -; v_call: TRBV18; cdr3_aa: CASSPGNTGKNTEAFF; cdr3_nt: TGTGCCAGCTCACCAGGTAACACGGGAAAGAACACTGAAGCTTTCTTT
j_call: TRBJ2-1; d_call: -; clone_size: -; v_call: TRBV29-1; cdr3_aa: CSVSSYNEQFF; cdr3_nt: TGCAGCGTTTCCAGCTACAATGAGCAGTTCTTC
j_call: TRBJ2-2; d_call: -; clone_size: -; v_call: TRBV10-3; cdr3_aa: CAIGTGDTGELFF; cdr3_nt: TGTGCCATCGGGACGGGGGACACCGGGGAGCTGTTTTTT
j_call: TRBJ2-1; d_call: -; clone_size: -; v_call: TRBV27; cdr3_aa: CASSALGPYNEQFF; cdr3_nt: TGTGCCAGCAGTGCATTGGGACCATACAATGAGCAGTTCTTC
j_call: TRBJ1-5; d_call: -; clone_size: -; v_call: TRBV30; cdr3_aa: CAWSVVGQPQHF; cdr3_nt: TGTGCCTGGAGTGTAGTTGGGCAGCCCCAGCATTTT
j_call: TRBJ1-1; d_call: -; clone_size: -; v_call: TRBV2; cdr3_aa: CASSGEENTEAFF; cdr3_nt: TGTGCCAGCAGTGGCGAAGAGAACACTGAAGCTTTCTTT
j_call: TRBJ2-7; d_call: -; clone_size: -; v_call: TRBV30; cdr3_aa: CAWRPRTYEQYF; cdr3_nt: TGTGCCTGGAGGCCCCGCACCTACGAGCAGTACTTC
j_call: TRBJ2-5; d_call: -; clone_size: -; v_call: TRBV7-2; cdr3_aa: CASSFPGTRETQYF; cdr3_nt: TGTGCCAGCAGCTTCCCCGGGACGCGGGAGACCCAGTACTTC
j_call: TRBJ1-6; d_call: -; clone_size: -; v_call: TRBV28; cdr3_aa: CASSSLTGGAPLHF; cdr3_nt: TGTGCCAGCAGTTCCCTTACGGGGGGCGCACCCCTCCACTTT
j_call: TRBJ2-1; d_call: -; clone_size: -; v_call: TRBV19; cdr3_aa: CASTGRSYNEQFF; cdr3_nt: TGTGCCAGTACTGGACGGTCCTACAATGAGCAGTTCTTC
j_call: TRBJ1-4; d_call: -; clone_size: -; v_call: TRBV25-1; cdr3_aa: CASSGGPVNEKLFF; cdr3_nt: TGTGCCAGCAGTGGGGGGCCAGTCAATGAAAAACTGTTTTTT
j_call: TRBJ2-1; d_call: TRBD2; clone_size: -; v_call: TRBV29-1; cdr3_aa: CSVEDAGYFGRERDDEQFF; cdr3_nt: TGCAGCGTTGAAGATGCGGGATATTTCGGGCGGGAGCGGGACGATGAGCAGTTCTTC
j_call: TRBJ2-7; d_call: -; clone_size: -; v_call: TRBV13; cdr3_aa: CASSPGLRNEQYF; cdr3_nt: TGTGCCAGCAGCCCGGGACTCCGTAACGAGCAGTACTTC
j_call: TRBJ1-6; d_call: TRBD1; clone_size: -; v_call: TRBV11-2; cdr3_aa: CASRAGTGFNSPLHF; cdr3_nt: TGTGCCAGCAGAGCCGGGACAGGGTTTAATTCACCCCTCCACTTT
j_call: TRBJ1-2; d_call: -; clone_size: -; v_call: TRBV5-1; cdr3_aa: CASSPQFYGTSDGYTF; cdr3_nt: TGCGCCAGCAGCCCACAGTTTTATGGCACAAGTGATGGCTACACCTTC
j_call: TRBJ2-7; d_call: TRBD2; clone_size: -; v_call: TRBV4-1; cdr3_aa: CASSQALLAGGREQYF; cdr3_nt: TGCGCCAGCAGCCAAGCGTTGCTAGCGGGAGGGCGCGAGCAGTACTTC
j_call: TRBJ2-3; d_call: TRBD2; clone_size: -; v_call: TRBV30; cdr3_aa: CAWSVGLAGDTQYF; cdr3_nt: TGTGCCTGGAGTGTAGGTCTAGCGGGAGATACGCAGTATTTT
j_call: TRBJ2-1; d_call: -; clone_size: -; v_call: TRBV7-7; cdr3_aa: CASSLTRGGGNEQFF; cdr3_nt: TGTGCTAGCAGCTTAACCAGGGGGGGCGGGAATGAGCAGTTCTTC
j_call: TRBJ2-2; d_call: -; clone_size: -; v_call: TRBV2; cdr3_aa: CASSENRNTGELFF; cdr3_nt: TGTGCCAGCAGTGAAAACAGGAACACCGGGGAGCTGTTTTTT
j_call: TRBJ2-6; d_call: -; clone_size: -; v_call: TRBV27; cdr3_aa: CASRSSGANVLTF; cdr3_nt: TGTGCCAGCAGGTCCTCTGGGGCCAACGTCCTGACTTTC